The rows below give T cell receptor beta chains drawn from one sample of a study of cytomegalovirus exposure and HLA in healthy donors. Sequenced by immunoSEQ multiplex PCR; TCRdb stores in-frame clones only, minus some. Among about 150,000 clones listed, approximately 84% were seen once. Sequences were obtained from PBMCs. These TCRs come from a boy aged 2 to 10 in good health and CMV-seronegative. Each CDR3 is given with its conserved first and last residue. The D gene is left open where the match is weak. Clone size is stated in some rows and not others, as once, few, many or a class when expanded.

d_call	v_call	clone_size	j_call	cdr3_length	cdr3_nt	cdr3_aa
TRBD2	TRBV6-5	NA	TRBJ2-5	15	TGTGCCAGCAGTTACTTCACTAGCGGGAGGGAGACCCAGTACTTC	CASSYFTSGRETQYF
NA	TRBV28	NA	TRBJ1-4	13	TGTGCCATTATAGACAGACCGAATGAAAAACTGTTTTTT	CAIIDRPNEKLFF
NA	TRBV13	NA	TRBJ2-4	13	TGTGCCAGCAGCTTAAGAGCTGTAAACATTCAGTACTTC	CASSLRAVNIQYF
NA	TRBV7-3	NA	TRBJ1-1	15	TGTGCCAGCAGCTTACGATGGACAGAGAACACTGAAGCTTTCTTT	CASSLRWTENTEAFF
NA	TRBV11-2	NA	TRBJ2-7	16	TGTGCCAGCAGCTCTCCTGGGTCTAGCGCGAACTACGAGCAGTACTTC	CASSSPGSSANYEQYF
TRBD1	TRBV5-1	NA	TRBJ2-7	16	TGCGCCAGCAGCTTGGCCCGGGACAGGGACCCCTACGAGCAGTACTTC	CASSLARDRDPYEQYF
TRBD2	TRBV6-1	NA	TRBJ2-1	17	TGTGCCAGCAGTGAAAGGCTAGCGGGAGCTTCCTACAATGAGCAGTTCTTC	CASSERLAGASYNEQFF
NA	TRBV12-5	NA	TRBJ1-2	12	TGTGCTAGTGGTTCGGCTAACTATGGCTACACCTTC	CASGSANYGYTF
NA	TRBV13	NA	TRBJ2-3	14	TGTGCCAGCAGAAGAGCGGGTATTTTCGATACGCAGTATTTT	CASRRAGIFDTQYF
TRBD2	TRBV9	NA	TRBJ2-6	16	TGTGCCAGCAGCGTAACCGGGGGGACTGGGGCCAACGTCCTGACTTTC	CASSVTGGTGANVLTF
NA	TRBV2	NA	TRBJ2-7	14	TGTGCCAGCAGATCACCAGGGTGGGCACACGAGCAGTACTTC	CASRSPGWAHEQYF
NA	TRBV7-3	NA	TRBJ2-6	17	TGTGCCAGCAGCTTAATTGGGGGCAGCTCTGGGGCCAACGTCCTGACTTTC	CASSLIGGSSGANVLTF
NA	TRBV7-9	NA	TRBJ1-1	11	TGTGCCAGCAGCCCCGGCACTGAAGCTTTCTTT	CASSPGTEAFF
NA	TRBV14	once	TRBJ1-4	15	TGTGCCAGCAGCCCTGGCGATTTTAGCCATGAAAAACTGTTTTTT	CASSPGDFSHEKLFF
TRBD1	TRBV9	NA	TRBJ1-4	15	TGTGCCAGCAGCGTAGATATTTCAGGGGGGGAAAAACTGTTTTTT	CASSVDISGGEKLFF
TRBD2	TRBV7-2	NA	TRBJ2-3	16	TGTGCCAGCAGCTGGGGACTAGCGGGAGACGCGGATACGCAGTATTTT	CASSWGLAGDADTQYF
TRBD2	TRBV27	once	TRBJ2-7	17	TGTGCCAGCAGTCCGAAGAGTGGGAGGGCCGGATTTTACGAGCAGTACTTC	CASSPKSGRAGFYEQYF
NA	TRBV6-5	NA	TRBJ1-1	13	TGTGCCAGCGGGGGGAGGGTGAACACTGAAGCTTTCTTT	CASGGRVNTEAFF
TRBD1	TRBV5-1	NA	TRBJ2-7	14	TGCGCCAGCAGCTCGGGACAGGGACCCGACGAGCAGTACTTC	CASSSGQGPDEQYF
TRBD1	TRBV10-3	NA	TRBJ2-1	14	TGTGCCATCAGTGAACAGGGGTCCTACAATGAGCAGTTCTTC	CAISEQGSYNEQFF
NA	TRBV29-1	NA	TRBJ2-7	13	TGCAGCGTTCAGGCCGCCCAGCATGGGGAGCAGTACTTC	CSVQAAQHGEQYF
NA	TRBV6-1	NA	TRBJ2-7	13	TGTGCCAGCAAGGGCAGGGGATCCTACGAGCAGTACTTC	CASKGRGSYEQYF
TRBD1	TRBV4-2	once	TRBJ1-1	14	TGTGCCAGCAGCCAAGGAACAGGGGCCACTGAAGCTTTCTTT	CASSQGTGATEAFF
TRBD1	TRBV5-1	NA	TRBJ2-5	16	TGCGCCAGCAGCTTGCCCGACAGGGGCTTGAGGGGGACCCAGTACTTC	CASSLPDRGLRGTQYF
NA	TRBV5-1	NA	TRBJ2-1	16	TGCGCCAGCAGCTTGCGGGGGAGAGGGACGGTCGATGAGCAGTTCTTC	CASSLRGRGTVDEQFF
NA	TRBV18	NA	TRBJ1-2	13	TGTGCCAGCTCACAAGACAGGAACTATGGCTACACCTTC	CASSQDRNYGYTF
TRBD2	TRBV2	NA	TRBJ2-1	13	TGTGCCAGCTCTGGGGGAGGGCCTTTGGTGCAGTTCTTC	CASSGGGPLVQFF
TRBD2	TRBV11-2	NA	TRBJ2-7	15	TGTGCCAGCAGCTCCGACGGAGCGGGAGCGTACGAGCAGTACTTC	CASSSDGAGAYEQYF
TRBD2	TRBV10-1	NA	TRBJ2-1	17	TGCGCCAGCAGTGAGACGAAAAGCGGGAGTAGGAACAATGAGCAGTTCTTC	CASSETKSGSRNNEQFF
TRBD2	TRBV2	NA	TRBJ2-7	14	TGTGCCAGCAGTAGCGGGAGGGCCCTCTACGAGCAGTACTTC	CASSSGRALYEQYF
NA	TRBV6-5	NA	TRBJ1-4	13	TGTGCCAGCAGTGGCGGGGGTTGGGAAAAACTGTTTTTT	CASSGGGWEKLFF
NA	TRBV7-9	NA	TRBJ1-1	15	TGTGCCAGCAGCTTATGGTATCCCGGGAGGACTGAAGCTTTCTTT	CASSLWYPGRTEAFF
TRBD1	TRBV19	NA	TRBJ1-1	14	TGTGCCAGTACCCTAGGACAGGGCAACACTGAAGCTTTCTTT	CASTLGQGNTEAFF
TRBD2	TRBV7-2	once	TRBJ2-3	15	TGTGCCAGCAGCCTTAGAGCGGGATTCACAGATACGCAGTATTTT	CASSLRAGFTDTQYF
NA	TRBV19	once	TRBJ1-5	15	TGTGCCAGTAGGTACGGGGGGCTAAGCAATCAGCCCCAGCATTTT	CASRYGGLSNQPQHF
NA	TRBV4-1	NA	TRBJ2-3	16	TGCGCCAGCAGCCAAGGACTAATGGCGCGCACAGATACGCAGTATTTT	CASSQGLMARTDTQYF
TRBD1	TRBV19	NA	TRBJ1-2	13	TGTGCCAGTAGTATAGCCAGGGGGGCTGGCTACACCTTC	CASSIARGAGYTF